This T cell receptor beta chain was documented in a study of CD8+ T cells in alopecia areata. Study information: By percentage of affected scalp area, the severity of treated patients was scored. Findings and limits, study-wide: Compared with normal scalp, lesional scalp had higher clonality and more expanded CD8+ clones. Many expanded lesional clones persisted in scalp and blood during tofacitinib treatment. Scalp clonality and expanded CD8+ clones among the top 100 were significantly decreased by tofacitinib.

Following extraction, RNA underwent reverse transcription to cDNA, which served as the sequencing template. Data came from immunoSEQ multiplex PCR; TCRdb stores just in-frame clones and leaves some out. This sample has over 100,000 clones; 50% to 55% occur once, and the top ten carry around 0.44%. Noted treatment: oral pan-JAK inhibitor, 5-10 mg twice daily. This clone has a handful of counts. What it binds is not known. CDR3 size: 14 residues. Germline-derived CDR1 and CDR2 are MNHNS and SASEGT. Losses at the gene ends were 10 bases for V and 10 bases for J; bases not matched to a gene: 14. The receptor comes from a human donor with alopecia areata. This rearrangement joins TRBV6-1 to TRBJ2-1; TRBD2 agrees at 9 bases. This sample comprised CD4+ T cells sorted from blood, obtained at week 4, from a patient treated with tofacitinib. CDR3 sequence reads: CATLAGVRAGEQFF. CDR3 coding DNA: TGTGCCACCTTAGCGGGAGTACGGGCTGGGGAGCAGTTCTTC.